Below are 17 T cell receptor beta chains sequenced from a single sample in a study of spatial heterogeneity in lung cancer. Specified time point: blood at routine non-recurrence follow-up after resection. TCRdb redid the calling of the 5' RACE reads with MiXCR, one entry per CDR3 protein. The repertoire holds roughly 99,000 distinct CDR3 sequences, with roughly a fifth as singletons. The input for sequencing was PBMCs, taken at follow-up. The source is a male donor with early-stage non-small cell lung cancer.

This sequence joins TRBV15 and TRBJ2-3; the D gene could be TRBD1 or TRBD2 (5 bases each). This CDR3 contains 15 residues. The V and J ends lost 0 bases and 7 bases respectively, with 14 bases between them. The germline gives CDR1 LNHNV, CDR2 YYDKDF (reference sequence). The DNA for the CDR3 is TGTGCCACCAGCAGAGATTTGGGCAGGGAGAATACGCAGTATTTT. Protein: CATSRDLGRENTQYF.

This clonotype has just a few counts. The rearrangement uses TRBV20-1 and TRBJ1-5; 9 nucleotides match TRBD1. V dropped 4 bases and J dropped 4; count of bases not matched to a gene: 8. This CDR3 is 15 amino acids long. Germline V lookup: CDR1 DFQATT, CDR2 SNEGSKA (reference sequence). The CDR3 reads CSATWTGTGNQPQHF. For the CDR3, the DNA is TGCAGTGCTACCTGGACCGGGACAGGGAATCAGCCCCAGCATTTT.

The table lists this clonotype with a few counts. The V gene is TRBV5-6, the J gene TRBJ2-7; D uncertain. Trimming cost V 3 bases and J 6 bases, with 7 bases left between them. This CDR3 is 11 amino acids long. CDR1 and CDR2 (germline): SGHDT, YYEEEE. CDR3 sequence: CASSSLGEQYF. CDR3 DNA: TGTGCCAGCAGCTCCCTAGGCGAGCAGTACTTC.

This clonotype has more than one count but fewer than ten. The CDR3 nucleotides are TGCAGCGTTGGCCCCGGGGGGGCCGGCCGCGGGTCCGATACGCAGTATTTT. This encodes CSVGPGGAGRGSDTQYF. The chain joins TRBV29-1 to TRBJ2-3; 8 bases map to TRBD2. The CDR3 has 17 residues. Per germline, CDR1 SQVTM and CDR2 ANQGSEA. Trimming removed 4 bases from V and 6 bases from J; junction bases left unmatched: 18.

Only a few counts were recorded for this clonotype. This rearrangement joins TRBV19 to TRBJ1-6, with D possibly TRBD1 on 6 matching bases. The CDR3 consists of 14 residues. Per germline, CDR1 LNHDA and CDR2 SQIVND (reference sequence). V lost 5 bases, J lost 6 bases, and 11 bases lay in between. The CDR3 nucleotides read TGTGCCAGTAGTCTGGGGACAACTAATTCACCCCTCCACTTT. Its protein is CASSLGTTNSPLHF.

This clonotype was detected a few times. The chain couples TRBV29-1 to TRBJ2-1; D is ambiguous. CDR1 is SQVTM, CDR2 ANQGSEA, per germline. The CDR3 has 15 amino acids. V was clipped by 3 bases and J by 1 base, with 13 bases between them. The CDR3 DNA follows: TGCAGCGTTGAGCCTTTCGGTTATTCCTACAATGAGCAGTTCTTC. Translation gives CSVEPFGYSYNEQFF.

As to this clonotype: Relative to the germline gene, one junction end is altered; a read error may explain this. CDR3 bases: TGCGCCAGCAGCCATCCAGGACAGGGGGCGAGTGAGCAGTTCTTC. This codes for CASSHPGQGASEQFF. The J gene is TRBJ2-1, the V gene TRBV3-1; 11 nucleotides align to TRBD1. The CDR3 is 15 amino acids. Per germline, CDR1 LGHDT and CDR2 YNNKEL (reference sequence).

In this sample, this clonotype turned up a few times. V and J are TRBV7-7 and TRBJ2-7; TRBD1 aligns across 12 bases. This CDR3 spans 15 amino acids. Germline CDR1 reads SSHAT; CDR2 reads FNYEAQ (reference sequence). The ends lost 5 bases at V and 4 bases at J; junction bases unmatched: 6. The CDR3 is CASSAGTGGKYEQYF. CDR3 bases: TGTGCCAGCAGCGCCGGGACAGGGGGCAAGTACGAGCAGTACTTC. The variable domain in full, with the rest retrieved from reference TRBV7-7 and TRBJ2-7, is GAGVSQSPRYKVTKRGQDVTLRCDPISSHATLYWYQQALGQGPEFLTYFNYEAQPDKSGLPSDRFSAERPEGSISTLTIQRTEQRDSAMYRCASSAGTGGKYEQYFGPGTRLTVT.

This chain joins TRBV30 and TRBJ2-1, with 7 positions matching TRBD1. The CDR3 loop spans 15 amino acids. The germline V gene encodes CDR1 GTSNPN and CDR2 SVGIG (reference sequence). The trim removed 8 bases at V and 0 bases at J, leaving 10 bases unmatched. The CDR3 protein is CARNRGDVSYNEQFF. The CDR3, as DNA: TGTGCCCGGAACAGGGGAGATGTCTCCTACAATGAGCAGTTCTTC.

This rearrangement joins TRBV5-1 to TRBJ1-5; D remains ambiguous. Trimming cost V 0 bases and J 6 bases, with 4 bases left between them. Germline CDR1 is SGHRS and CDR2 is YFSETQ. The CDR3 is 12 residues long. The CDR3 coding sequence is TGCGCCAGCAGCTTGGCTGGTCAGCCCCAGCATTTT. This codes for CASSLAGQPQHF.

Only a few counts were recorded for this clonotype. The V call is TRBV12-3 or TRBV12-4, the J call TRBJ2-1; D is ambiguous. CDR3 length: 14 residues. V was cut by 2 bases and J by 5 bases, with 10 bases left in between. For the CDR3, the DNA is TGTGCCAGCAGTTTAAGTGGCGCAAACAATGAGCAGTTCTTC. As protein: CASSLSGANNEQFF.

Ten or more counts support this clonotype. The CDR3 sequence: CASSFGLGPSKNIQYF. DNA of the CDR3: TGTGCCAGCAGCTTCGGACTAGGTCCCTCCAAAAACATTCAGTACTTC. This sequence joins TRBV7-2 and TRBJ2-4; TRBD2 matches at 7 bases. This CDR3 contains 16 residues. The ends lost 3 bases at V and 2 bases at J; junction bases unmatched: 7. Germline V gene data show CDR1 as SGHTA and CDR2 as FQGNSA.

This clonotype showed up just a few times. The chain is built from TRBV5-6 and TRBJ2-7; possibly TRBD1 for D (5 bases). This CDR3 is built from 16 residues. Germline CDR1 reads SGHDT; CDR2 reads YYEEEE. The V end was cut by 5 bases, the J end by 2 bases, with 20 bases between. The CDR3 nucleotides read TGTGCCAGCAGGCGCGGCCATTGGGGCCCTACCTACGAGCAGTACTTC. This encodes CASRRGHWGPTYEQYF.

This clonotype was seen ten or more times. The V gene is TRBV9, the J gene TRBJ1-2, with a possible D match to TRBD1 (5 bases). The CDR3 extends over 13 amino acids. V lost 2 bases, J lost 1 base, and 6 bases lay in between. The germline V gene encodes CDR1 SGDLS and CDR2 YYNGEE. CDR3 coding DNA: TGTGCCAGCAGCGTGACAGTTAACTATGGCTACACCTTC. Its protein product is CASSVTVNYGYTF.

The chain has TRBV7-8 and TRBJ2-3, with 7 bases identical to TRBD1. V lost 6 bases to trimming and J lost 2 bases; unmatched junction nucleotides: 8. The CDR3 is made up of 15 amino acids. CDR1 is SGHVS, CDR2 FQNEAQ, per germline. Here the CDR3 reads CASSLRDRNTDTQYF. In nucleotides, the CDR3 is TGTGCCAGCAGTCTTAGGGACAGAAACACAGATACGCAGTATTTT.

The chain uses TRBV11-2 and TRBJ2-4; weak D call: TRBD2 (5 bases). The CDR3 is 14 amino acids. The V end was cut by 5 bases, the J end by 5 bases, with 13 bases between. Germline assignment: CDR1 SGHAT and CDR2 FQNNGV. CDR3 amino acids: CASSGLAGENIQYF. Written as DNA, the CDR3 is TGTGCCAGCAGCGGCCTAGCAGGTGAAAACATTCAGTACTTC.

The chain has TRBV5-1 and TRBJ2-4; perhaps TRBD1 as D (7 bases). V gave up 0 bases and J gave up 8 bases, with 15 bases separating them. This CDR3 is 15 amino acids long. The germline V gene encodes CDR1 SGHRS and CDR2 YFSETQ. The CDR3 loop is CASSLARGRGDIQYF. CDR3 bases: TGCGCCAGCAGCTTGGCCCGGGGCAGGGGGGACATTCAGTACTTC.